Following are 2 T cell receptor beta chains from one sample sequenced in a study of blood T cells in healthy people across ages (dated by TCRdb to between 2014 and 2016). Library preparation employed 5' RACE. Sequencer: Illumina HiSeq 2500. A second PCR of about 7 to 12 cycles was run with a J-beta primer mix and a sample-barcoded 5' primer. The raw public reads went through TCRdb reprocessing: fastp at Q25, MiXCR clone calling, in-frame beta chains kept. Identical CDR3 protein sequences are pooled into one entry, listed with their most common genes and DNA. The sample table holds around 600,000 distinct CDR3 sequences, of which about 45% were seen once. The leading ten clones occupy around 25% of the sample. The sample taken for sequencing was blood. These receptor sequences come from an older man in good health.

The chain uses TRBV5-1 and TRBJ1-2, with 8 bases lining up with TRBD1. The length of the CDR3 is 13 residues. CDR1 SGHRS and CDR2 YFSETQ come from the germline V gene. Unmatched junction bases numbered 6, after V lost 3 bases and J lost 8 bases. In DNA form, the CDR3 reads TGCGCCAGCAGCTCGGGGACAGGTGGCGGCTACACCTTC. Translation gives CASSSGTGGGYTF.

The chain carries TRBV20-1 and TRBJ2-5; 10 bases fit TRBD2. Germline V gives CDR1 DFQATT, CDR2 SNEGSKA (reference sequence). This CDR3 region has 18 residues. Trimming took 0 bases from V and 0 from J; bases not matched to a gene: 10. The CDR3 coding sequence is TGCAGTGCTAGAGATCCCGGGACTAGCGCCTACCACCAAGAGACCCAGTACTTC. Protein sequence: CSARDPGTSAYHQETQYF.